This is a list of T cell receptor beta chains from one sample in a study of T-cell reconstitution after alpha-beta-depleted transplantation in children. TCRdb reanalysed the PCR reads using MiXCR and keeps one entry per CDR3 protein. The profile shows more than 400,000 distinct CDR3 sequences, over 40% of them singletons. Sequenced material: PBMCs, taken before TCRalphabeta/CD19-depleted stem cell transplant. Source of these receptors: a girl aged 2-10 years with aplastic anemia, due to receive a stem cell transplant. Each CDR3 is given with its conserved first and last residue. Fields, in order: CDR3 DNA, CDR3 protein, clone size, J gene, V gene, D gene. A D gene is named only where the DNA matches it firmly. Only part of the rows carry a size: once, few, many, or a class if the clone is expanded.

cdr3_nt: TGCAGTGCTAGTAGTCAAACCCACAGTGTGGCCGTGGAGACCCAGTACTTC
cdr3_aa: CSASSQTHSVAVETQYF
clone_size: NA
j_call: TRBJ2-5
v_call: TRBV20-1
d_call: NA

cdr3_nt: TGTGCCAGCTCACCGGTGGGGGGCGCGGGACAGCCCCAGCATTTT
cdr3_aa: CASSPVGGAGQPQHF
clone_size: NA
j_call: TRBJ1-5
v_call: TRBV18
d_call: NA

cdr3_nt: TGTGCCAGCAGCAACTACGGCACAGATACGCAGTATTTT
cdr3_aa: CASSNYGTDTQYF
clone_size: NA
j_call: TRBJ2-3
v_call: TRBV11-1
d_call: NA

cdr3_nt: TGTGCCAGCAGTTTGGGACAGGGTTGGGCAGATACGCAGTATTTT
cdr3_aa: CASSLGQGWADTQYF
clone_size: NA
j_call: TRBJ2-3
v_call: TRBV28
d_call: TRBD1

cdr3_nt: TGTGCCAGCAGCCCCGGCATGGATACGCAGTATTTT
cdr3_aa: CASSPGMDTQYF
clone_size: NA
j_call: TRBJ2-3
v_call: TRBV7-2
d_call: NA

cdr3_nt: TGCAGCGTTGAAGATACTAGCGGGTATACCCCCCAGTACTTC
cdr3_aa: CSVEDTSGYTPQYF
clone_size: NA
j_call: TRBJ2-5
v_call: TRBV29-1
d_call: TRBD2

cdr3_nt: TGCAGTGCTAGAGTAACCGCCGGCAGGGGCCACGAGCAGTACTTC
cdr3_aa: CSARVTAGRGHEQYF
clone_size: NA
j_call: TRBJ2-7
v_call: TRBV20-1
d_call: NA

cdr3_nt: TGTGCCAGCAGCTCCCCTGGGGGCGTTGAGCAGTTCTTC
cdr3_aa: CASSSPGGVEQFF
clone_size: NA
j_call: TRBJ2-1
v_call: TRBV7-3
d_call: NA

cdr3_nt: TGTGCTAGTGGTTTGGGGGGGACAGCCTATGGCTACACCTTC
cdr3_aa: CASGLGGTAYGYTF
clone_size: NA
j_call: TRBJ1-2
v_call: TRBV12-5
d_call: TRBD1

cdr3_nt: TGTGCCAGCTCCTTGTCCCCGGACGGGAACACTGAAGCTTTCTTT
cdr3_aa: CASSLSPDGNTEAFF
clone_size: NA
j_call: TRBJ1-1
v_call: TRBV18
d_call: NA

cdr3_nt: TGTGCCATCAGTCCCGGGACAGGGGTATCCGAGCAGTACTTC
cdr3_aa: CAISPGTGVSEQYF
clone_size: NA
j_call: TRBJ2-7
v_call: TRBV10-3
d_call: TRBD1

cdr3_nt: TGTGCCAGCAGCTCAGCGAATTCATCCCTCCACTTT
cdr3_aa: CASSSANSSLHF
clone_size: NA
j_call: TRBJ1-6
v_call: TRBV11-2
d_call: NA

cdr3_nt: TGTGCCAGCTATACGACAGGGAGAGACAATGAGCAGTTCTTC
cdr3_aa: CASYTTGRDNEQFF
clone_size: few
j_call: TRBJ2-1
v_call: TRBV6-1
d_call: TRBD1

cdr3_nt: TGCAGTGCTAGAGGGACAGGGGCTTTTTCGAACACTGAAGCTTTCTTT
cdr3_aa: CSARGTGAFSNTEAFF
clone_size: NA
j_call: TRBJ1-1
v_call: TRBV20-1
d_call: TRBD1

cdr3_nt: TGTGCCAGCAGTTTAGGCAGGGGGCACACTGAAGCTTTCTTT
cdr3_aa: CASSLGRGHTEAFF
clone_size: few
j_call: TRBJ1-1
v_call: TRBV12-3/TRBV12-4
d_call: TRBD1

cdr3_nt: TGTGCCAGCAGTTTAGGAGGACAAGGAGAGACCCAGTACTTC
cdr3_aa: CASSLGGQGETQYF
clone_size: NA
j_call: TRBJ2-5
v_call: TRBV27
d_call: NA